This T cell receptor (beta chain) comes out of a study of blood T cells in healthy people across ages. Findings of the study overall: Underestimates were what the diversity estimates from one million T cells were considered to be.

Trimming took 4 bases from V and 1 from J; bases not matched to a gene: 8. Germline CDR1 SGHRS, CDR2 YFSETQ. The CDR3 is 18 amino acids. The authors ran a second PCR of about 6 to 11 cycles using a sample-barcoded 5' primer and a J-beta primer mix. TCRdb independently ran MiXCR on the 5' RACE reads; one entry per CDR3 protein. The sample contains approximately 1.5 million distinct CDR3 sequences, 34% of which appear only once. The sample holds a few counts of this clonotype. Antigen specificity is unknown. The rearrangement uses TRBV5-1 and TRBJ2-3, with 14 positions matching TRBD2. Sequenced input: blood. The sequence was collected from a woman between 25 and 40 years old in good health. DNA of the CDR3: TGCGCCAGCAGCCCGGACGCGGGACTAGCGGGGGGCACAGATACGCAGTATTTT. It encodes CASSPDAGLAGGTDTQYF.